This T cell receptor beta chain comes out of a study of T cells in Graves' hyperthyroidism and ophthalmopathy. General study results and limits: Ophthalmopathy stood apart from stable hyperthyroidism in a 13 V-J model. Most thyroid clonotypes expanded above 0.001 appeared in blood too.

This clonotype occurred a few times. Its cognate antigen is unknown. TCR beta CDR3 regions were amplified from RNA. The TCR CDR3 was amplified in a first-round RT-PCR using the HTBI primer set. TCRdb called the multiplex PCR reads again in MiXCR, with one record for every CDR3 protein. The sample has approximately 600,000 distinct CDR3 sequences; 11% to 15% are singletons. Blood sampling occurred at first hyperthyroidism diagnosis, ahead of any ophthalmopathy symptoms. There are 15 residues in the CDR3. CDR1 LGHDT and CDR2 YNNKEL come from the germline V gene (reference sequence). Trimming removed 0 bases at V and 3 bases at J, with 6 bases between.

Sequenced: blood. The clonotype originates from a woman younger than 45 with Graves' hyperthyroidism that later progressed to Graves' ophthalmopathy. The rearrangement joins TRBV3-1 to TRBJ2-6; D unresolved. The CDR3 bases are TGTGCCAGCAGCCAAGATGGAAGTGGGGCCAACGTCCTGACTTTC. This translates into CASSQDGSGANVLTF.